This TCR beta chain is from a study of response to subunit inactivated influenza vaccine. Regarding the study as a whole: Authors proposed each seasonal influenza vaccination draws in few new T cells.

Remarks on this clonotype: Its antigen remains unidentified.

Germline V CDR1 and CDR2: SGHTA, FQGNSA. The CDR3 has 15 residues. Trimming took off 5 bases at V and 2 bases at J, with 16 bases between the two ends. TCRdb independently ran MiXCR on the RT-PCR reads; one entry per CDR3 protein. The sample has hundreds of thousands of distinct CDR3 sequences; 6.5% to 8% are singletons. The chain is built from TRBV7-2 and TRBJ2-7; D is perhaps TRBD1 (6 bases). The source was PBMCs from blood, collected less than 30 months after vaccination. This TCR came from a man between 50 and 70 years old who received an inactivated influenza vaccine. In DNA form, the CDR3 reads TGTGCCAGCAGCGATACGCGACAGGCTACCTACGAGCAGTACTTC. This translates into CASSDTRQATYEQYF.